This T cell receptor (beta chain) was sequenced for a study of T cells expressing NK-cell markers. Each CDR3 protein gets one entry in TCRdb, which reprocessed the 5' RACE reads and gives no DNA. The sample totals hundreds of thousands of distinct CDR3 sequences. The CDR3 has 16 amino acids. The germline gives CDR1 LNHDA, CDR2 SQIVND (reference sequence). Sequenced input: blood T cells: a sorted CD56 or NKG2C T cell subset, CD4+ or CD8+ T cells, or bulk PBMC T cells (not recorded which). The source of this sequence is a man younger than 30 in good health. The chain couples TRBV19 to TRBJ1-2; TCRdb picks TRBD1, but there is no DNA to check that call. The CDR3 sequence is CASSIDHRDRVYGYTF.